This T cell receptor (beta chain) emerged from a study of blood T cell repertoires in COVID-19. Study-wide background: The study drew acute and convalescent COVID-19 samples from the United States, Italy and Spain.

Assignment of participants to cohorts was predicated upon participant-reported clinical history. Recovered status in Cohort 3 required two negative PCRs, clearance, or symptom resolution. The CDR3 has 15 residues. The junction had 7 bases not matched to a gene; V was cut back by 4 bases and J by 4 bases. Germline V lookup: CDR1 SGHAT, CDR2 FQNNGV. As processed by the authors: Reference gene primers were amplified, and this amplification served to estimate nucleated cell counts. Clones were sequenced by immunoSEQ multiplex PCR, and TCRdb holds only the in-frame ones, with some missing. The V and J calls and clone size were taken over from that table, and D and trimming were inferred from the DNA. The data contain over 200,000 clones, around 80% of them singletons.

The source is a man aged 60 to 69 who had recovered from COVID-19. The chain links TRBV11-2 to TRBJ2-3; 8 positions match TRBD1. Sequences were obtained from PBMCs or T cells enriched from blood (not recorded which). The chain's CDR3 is CASSWVTGEADTQYF. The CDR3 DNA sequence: TGTGCCAGCAGCTGGGTGACAGGGGAGGCAGATACGCAGTATTTT.